Following are 19 T cell receptor beta chains from one sample sequenced in a study of blood T cell repertoires in COVID-19. Here immunoSEQ multiplex PCR was the method, and the copy in TCRdb shows in-frame clones only, minus some. This repertoire shows about 110,000 clones, 55% to 75% found once; its top ten account for about 1.8%. Sequencing input: peripheral blood. The receptors come from a woman in her 40s with acute or convalescent COVID-19.

The chain is built from TRBV5-1 and TRBJ1-1; no reliable D call. Germline CDR1 SGHRS, CDR2 YFSETQ. With 5 bases removed from V and 1 base from J, the gap between germline ends came to 6 bases. The CDR3 contains 12 residues. The CDR3 loop reads CASRRENTEAFF. The CDR3 nucleotides read TGCGCCAGCAGGCGTGAGAACACTGAAGCTTTCTTT.

CDR3 coding DNA: TGTGCCACCAGTCCCTCGGAGGATCCCCGCTATGGCTACACCTTC. As protein: CATSPSEDPRYGYTF. The chain joins TRBV24-1 to TRBJ1-2; D remains ambiguous. V lost 6 bases and J lost 4, with 17 bases in between. Germline lookup yields CDR1 KGHDR and CDR2 SFDVKD. The CDR3 length is 15 residues.

CDR3 in amino acids: CASSVTSFYGYTF. The CDR3 DNA reads TGTGCCAGCAGTGTAACAAGTTTCTATGGCTACACCTTC. The genes are TRBV12-3 or TRBV12-4 and TRBJ1-2; unclear D gene. The CDR3 extends over 13 amino acids. V lost 5 bases, J lost 4 bases, and 11 bases lay in between.

The chain joins TRBV15 to TRBJ1-3; a weak D match, TRBD1 (5 bases). Looked up from germline, CDR1 is LNHNV and CDR2 is YYDKDF (reference sequence). The CDR3 runs to 18 residues. The ends were cut back, 0 bases at V and 0 bases at J, with 15 bases in the middle. The CDR3 bases are TGTGCCACCAGCAGAGATCCCGTGCGACAGAACTCTGGAAACACCATATATTTT. As protein: CATSRDPVRQNSGNTIYF. Supplemented by reference TRBV15 and TRBJ1-3, the full variable domain reads DAMVIQNPRYQVTQFGKPVTLSCSQTLNHNVMYWYQQKSSQAPKLLFHYYDKDFNNEADTPDNFQSRRPNTSFCFLDIRSPGLGDTAMYLCATSRDPVRQNSGNTIYFGEGSWLTVV.

This chain uses TRBV6-2 or TRBV6-3 with TRBJ1-5; 7 positions match TRBD1. V shed 4 bases and J 3 bases; nucleotides not matched to a gene: 6. Per germline, CDR1 MNHEY and CDR2 SVGEGT. This CDR3 is 15 amino acids long. The CDR3 reads CASSSGTAYNQPQHF. The CDR3 coding sequence is TGTGCCAGCAGTTCCGGGACAGCTTACAATCAGCCCCAGCATTTT.

The CDR3 region has the DNA TGTGCCAGCAGTGACTTCACAGATACGCAGTATTTT. Residues: CASSDFTDTQYF. J is TRBJ2-3 and V is TRBV2, with unresolved D. The CDR3 sequence is 12 residues long. Germline V CDR1 and CDR2: SNHLY, FYNNEI. V shed 3 bases and J shed 2 bases, with 3 bases lying between them. The full variable domain, rest sourced from reference TRBV2 and TRBJ2-3, is EPEVTQTPSHQVTQMGQEVILRCVPISNHLYFYWYRQILGQKVEFLVSFYNNEISEKSEIFDDQFSVERPDGSNFTLKIRSTKLEDSAMYFCASSDFTDTQYFGPGTRLTVL.

This chain joins TRBV5-4 and TRBJ2-3; the match to TRBD2 covers 12 bases. The length of the CDR3 is 16 residues. J gave up 3 bases and V 2 bases, and 4 bases lay outside the gene matches. The germline gives CDR1 SGHNT, CDR2 YYREEE (reference sequence). CDR3 DNA: TGTGCCAGCAGCTTACGACTAGCGGGGGAAACAGATACGCAGTATTTT. This codes for CASSLRLAGETDTQYF.

In this sample, this clone turned up a few times. The V and J genes are TRBV7-2 and TRBJ2-1; D is possibly TRBD1 (6 bases). The CDR3 contains 14 residues. The V and J ends lost 5 bases and 5 bases respectively, with 13 bases between them. Looked up from germline, CDR1 is SGHTA and CDR2 is FQGNSA. The chain's CDR3 is CASSLTGSHNEQFF. The CDR3 nucleotides are TGTGCCAGCAGCCTCACAGGGTCTCACAATGAGCAGTTCTTC.

V gene TRBV7-9 combines with J gene TRBJ1-2; no reliable D call. Deletions cut 6 bases from V and 8 bases from J, with 16 bases between. The CDR3 spans 13 residues. Looked up from germline, CDR1 is SEHNR and CDR2 is FQNEAQ (reference sequence). The CDR3 spells CASRQTATGGYTF. The CDR3 coding sequence is TGTGCCAGCAGGCAAACAGCCACGGGGGGCTACACCTTC.

The chain has TRBV19 and TRBJ2-6, with D possibly matching TRBD1 (5 bases). Germline-derived CDR1 and CDR2 are LNHDA and SQIVND (reference sequence). Trimming took 6 bases from V and 13 from J, leaving 16 bases between them. The CDR3 covers 13 residues. CDR3 amino acids: CASSPGPGRVLTF. CDR3 DNA: TGTGCCAGTAGCCCAGGGCCAGGAAGAGTCCTGACTTTC.

This clone came up a few times. The chain uses TRBV28 and TRBJ1-2; possibly TRBD1 for D (5 bases). The V gene lost 7 bases and the J gene lost 4 bases, with 13 bases spanning the gap. The CDR3 is 13 amino acids. Per the germline V gene, CDR1 is MDHEN and CDR2 is SYDVKM. The CDR3 bases are TGTGCCAGCAAGTCAGGGAACCTCTATGGCTACACCTTC. Protein sequence: CASKSGNLYGYTF.

The rearrangement uses TRBV18 and TRBJ2-3; a weak D match, TRBD2 (5 bases). There are 14 residues in the CDR3. Looked up from germline, CDR1 is KGHSH and CDR2 is LQKENI. Between the trimmed V and J ends, which lost 3 bases and 0 bases, there was a span of 7 bases. The CDR3 loop reads CASSPTGSTDTQYF. DNA for the CDR3: TGTGCCAGCTCACCGACGGGAAGCACAGATACGCAGTATTTT.

The V gene is TRBV12-3 or TRBV12-4, the J gene TRBJ1-1; 8 nucleotides align to TRBD1. The CDR3 consists of 13 residues. After removal of 4 bases from V and 6 bases from J, the junction contained 4 bases not matched to a gene. The CDR3 DNA reads as TGTGCCAGCAGTTGGACAGGGAAGGCTGAAGCTTTCTTT. It specifies CASSWTGKAEAFF.

V gene TRBV29-1 combines with J gene TRBJ2-5; TRBD2 matches at 10 bases. The CDR3 has 13 amino acids. V lost 6 bases and J lost 1; bases outside the gene matches: 2. Germline assignment: CDR1 SQVTM and CDR2 ANQGSEA. Written as DNA, the CDR3 is TGCAGCGTGTGGACTAGCGGCCAAGAGACCCAGTACTTC. This translates into CSVWTSGQETQYF.

The chain couples TRBV9 to TRBJ1-4; D is possibly TRBD1 (6 bases). The CDR3 spans 15 residues. Germline V gene data show CDR1 as SGDLS and CDR2 as YYNGEE. V dropped 0 bases and J dropped 6 bases, with 12 bases sitting between them. The CDR3 nucleotides are TGTGCCAGCAGCGTAGCGGGGGGCGCCTATGAAAAACTGTTTTTT. This sequence encodes CASSVAGGAYEKLFF.

The chain recombines TRBV28 with TRBJ2-7; 9 nucleotides agree with TRBD1. The germline CDR1 and CDR2 sequences are MDHEN and SYDVKM. Losses at the gene ends were 9 bases for V and 4 bases for J; bases not matched to a gene: 10. CDR3 size: 14 residues. CDR3 in amino acids: CASKTGTGIYEQYF. DNA for the CDR3: TGTGCCAGTAAAACCGGGACAGGGATATACGAGCAGTACTTC.

The chain recombines TRBV19 with TRBJ2-3, with D perhaps TRBD2 (7 bases). V lost 5 bases, J lost 12 bases, and 18 bases lay in between. This CDR3 contains 13 residues. Germline-derived CDR1 and CDR2 are LNHDA and SQIVND (reference sequence). The CDR3 reads CASSDLRGPRQYF. The CDR3 DNA reads as TGTGCCAGTAGTGATTTGCGGGGGCCGAGACAGTATTTT.

The CDR3 coding sequence is TGTGCCAGCAGCCCAACAAATGGGGGACACTACAATGAGCAGTTCTTC. The encoded protein is CASSPTNGGHYNEQFF. This chain connects TRBV7-2 to TRBJ2-1; weak D call: TRBD1 (6 bases). CDR1 and CDR2 from the germline V gene are SGHTA and FQGNSA. CDR3 length equals 16 residues. The germline V and J ends were trimmed by 5 bases and 3 bases, with 17 bases remaining between them.

This chain connects TRBV7-2 to TRBJ2-3; 7 positions match TRBD2. Germline CDR1 is SGHTA and CDR2 is FQGNSA. The CDR3 loop spans 16 amino acids. Unmatched junction bases numbered 9, after V lost 5 bases and J lost 1 base. Here the CDR3 DNA reads TGTGCCAGCAGCCCCAGGACTAGGACGGGCACAGATACGCAGTATTTT. Residues: CASSPRTRTGTDTQYF.